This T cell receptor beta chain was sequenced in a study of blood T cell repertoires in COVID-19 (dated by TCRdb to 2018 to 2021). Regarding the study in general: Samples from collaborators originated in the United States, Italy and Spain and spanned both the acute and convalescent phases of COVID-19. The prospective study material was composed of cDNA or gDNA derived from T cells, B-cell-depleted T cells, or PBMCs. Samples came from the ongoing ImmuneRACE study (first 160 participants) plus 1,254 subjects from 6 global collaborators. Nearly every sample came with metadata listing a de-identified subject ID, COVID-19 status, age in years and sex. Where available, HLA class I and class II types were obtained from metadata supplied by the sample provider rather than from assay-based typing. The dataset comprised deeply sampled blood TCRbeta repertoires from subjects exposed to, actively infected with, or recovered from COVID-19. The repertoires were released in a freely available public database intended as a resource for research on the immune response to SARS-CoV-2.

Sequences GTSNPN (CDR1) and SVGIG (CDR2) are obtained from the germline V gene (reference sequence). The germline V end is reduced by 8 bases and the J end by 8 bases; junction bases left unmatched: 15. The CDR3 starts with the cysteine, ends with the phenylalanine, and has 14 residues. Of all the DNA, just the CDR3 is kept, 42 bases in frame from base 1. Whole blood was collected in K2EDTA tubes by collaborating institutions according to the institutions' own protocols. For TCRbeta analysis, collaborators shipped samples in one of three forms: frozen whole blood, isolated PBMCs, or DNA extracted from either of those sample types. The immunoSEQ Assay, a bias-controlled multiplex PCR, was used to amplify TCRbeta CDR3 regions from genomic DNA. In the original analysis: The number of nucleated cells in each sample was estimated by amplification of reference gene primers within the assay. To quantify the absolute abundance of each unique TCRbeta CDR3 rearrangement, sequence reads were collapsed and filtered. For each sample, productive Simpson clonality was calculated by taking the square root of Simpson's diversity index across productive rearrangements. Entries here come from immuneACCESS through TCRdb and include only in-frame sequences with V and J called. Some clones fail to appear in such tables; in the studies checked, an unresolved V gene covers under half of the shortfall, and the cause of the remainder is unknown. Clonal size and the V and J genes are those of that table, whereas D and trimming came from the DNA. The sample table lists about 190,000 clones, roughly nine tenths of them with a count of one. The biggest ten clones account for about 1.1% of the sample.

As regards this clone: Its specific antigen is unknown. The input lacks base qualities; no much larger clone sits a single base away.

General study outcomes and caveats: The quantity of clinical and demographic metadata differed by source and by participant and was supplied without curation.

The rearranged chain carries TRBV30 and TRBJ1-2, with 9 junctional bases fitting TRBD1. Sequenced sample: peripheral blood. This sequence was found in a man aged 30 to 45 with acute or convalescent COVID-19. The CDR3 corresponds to CAKDLRDREGGYTF. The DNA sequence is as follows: TGTGCCAAGGACCTCCGGGACAGGGAAGGAGGCTACACCTTC.